The 28 T cell receptor beta chains given below trace back to one sample, sequenced in a study of cytomegalovirus exposure and HLA in healthy donors. PCR primers comprised 60 Vbeta and 13 Jbeta primers. Repertoires were generated with immunoSEQ multiplex PCR, while TCRdb's copy carries only in-frame clones and drops some. This table holds 150,000 to 200,000 clones, around 85% found once. Material: PBMCs. The receptors derive from a human donor in good health.

This sequence joins TRBV4-2 and TRBJ1-1; D is unresolved. The CDR3 has 16 amino acids. Deletions cut 3 bases from V and 1 base from J, with 15 bases between. Germline loops: CDR1 LGHNA, CDR2 YNFKEQ. DNA for the CDR3: TGTGCCAGCAGCCACCTCCATACCGGGTGGAACACTGAAGCTTTCTTT. Its translation: CASSHLHTGWNTEAFF.

The chain combines TRBV18 with TRBJ1-3; 7 bases map to TRBD1. There are 16 residues in the CDR3. Germline V lookup: CDR1 KGHSH, CDR2 LQKENI. V shed 3 bases and J 2 bases; nucleotides not matched to a gene: 7. This CDR3 is CASSPYLTGTGNTIYF. Written as DNA, the CDR3 is TGTGCCAGCTCACCCTACTTGACAGGGACTGGAAACACCATATATTTT.

The chain combines TRBV7-2 with TRBJ2-7; possibly TRBD2 for D (5 bases). The CDR3 is made up of 13 amino acids. V was cut by 3 bases and J by 7 bases, with 13 bases left in between. Germline values: CDR1 SGHTA, CDR2 FQGNSA. CDR3 nucleotide sequence: TGTGCCAGCAGCTTCCCCAGGTCGGGAGAGCAGTACTTC. Translated, it gives CASSFPRSGEQYF. Variable domain in full (rest from reference TRBV7-2 and TRBJ2-7): GAGVSQSPSNKVTEKGKDVELRCDPISGHTALYWYRQSLGQGLEFLIYFQGNSAPDKSGLPSDRFSAERTGGSVSTLTIQRTQQEDSAVYLCASSFPRSGEQYFGPGTRLTVT.

The gene calls are TRBV4-1 and TRBJ2-7; 15 bases are shared with TRBD2. Germline trimming cut 4 bases from V and 2 bases from J; bases unmatched to any gene: 9. Per the germline V gene, CDR1 is MGHRA and CDR2 is YSYEKL. CDR3 size: 18 residues. CDR3 protein: CASSPGGTSGGITYEQYF. The CDR3 nucleotides are TGCGCCAGCAGCCCTGGCGGGACTAGCGGGGGGATTACCTACGAGCAGTACTTC.

The V call is TRBV2, the J call TRBJ2-5; D perhaps matches TRBD1 (6 bases). V lost 6 bases, J lost 5 bases, and 7 bases lay in between. The V gene's germline CDR1 is SNHLY and CDR2 FYNNEI. The CDR3 runs to 11 residues. The CDR3 DNA reads as TGTGCCAGCAGGAGGGGGGAGACCCAGTACTTC. Protein product: CASRRGETQYF. Full variable domain (outside the CDR3, taken from reference TRBV2 and TRBJ2-5): EPEVTQTPSHQVTQMGQEVILRCVPISNHLYFYWYRQILGQKVEFLVSFYNNEISEKSEIFDDQFSVERPDGSNFTLKIRSTKLEDSAMYFCASRRGETQYFGPGTRLLVL.

This chain uses TRBV9 with TRBJ2-1, with 8 bases aligning to TRBD2. Per the germline V gene, CDR1 is SGDLS and CDR2 is YYNGEE. Losses at the gene ends were 4 bases for V and 2 bases for J; bases not matched to a gene: 5. This CDR3 contains 15 residues. The CDR3 sequence: CASSTQRGPYNEQFF. CDR3 nucleotides: TGTGCCAGCAGCACCCAGCGGGGGCCCTACAATGAGCAGTTCTTC.

V gene TRBV7-8 combines with J gene TRBJ1-5; D may be TRBD1 (6 bases). The germline V gene has CDR1 SGHVS and CDR2 FQNEAQ. This CDR3 is 14 amino acids long. V was cut by 5 bases and J by 6 bases, with 14 bases left in between. The CDR3 DNA reads TGTGCCAGCAGCCCAGGGGCAAGGGGTCAGCCCCAGCATTTT. Amino acid sequence: CASSPGARGQPQHF. Complete variable domain (other parts from reference TRBV7-8 and TRBJ1-5): GAGVSQSPRYKVAKRGQDVALRCDPISGHVSLFWYQQALGQGPEFLTYFQNEAQLDKSGLPSDRFFAERPEGSVSTLKIQRTQQEDSAVYLCASSPGARGQPQHFGDGTRLSIL.

There are a few counts of this clone. For the CDR3, the DNA is TGTGCTAGTGGTTTGGTAGCCCCCGCGGTTGGCAATCAGCCCCAGCATTTT. Residues: CASGLVAPAVGNQPQHF. The genes are TRBV12-5 and TRBJ1-5; no clear D. Germline loops: CDR1 LGHNT, CDR2 FRNRAP. Trimming left V 0 bases short and J 2 bases short, with 14 bases between. The CDR3 sequence is 17 residues long. Full variable domain (rest looked up from reference TRBV12-5 and TRBJ1-5): DARVTQTPRHKVTEMGQEVTMRCQPILGHNTVFWYRQTMMQGLELLAYFRNRAPLDDSGMPKDRFSAEMPDATLATLKIQPSEPRDSAVYFCASGLVAPAVGNQPQHFGDGTRLSIL.

CDR3 in DNA: TGTGCCAGTGCTAGCGGGGGGGTCTACGAGCAGTACTTC. It is translated as CASASGGVYEQYF. The chain carries TRBV19 and TRBJ2-7, with 12 positions matching TRBD2. With 8 bases clipped from V and 3 bases from J, the junction kept 2 bases outside the gene matches. Germline lookup yields CDR1 LNHDA and CDR2 SQIVND (reference sequence). The length of the CDR3 is 13 residues.

V and J are TRBV25-1 and TRBJ2-2; D may be TRBD2 (5 bases). The V end was cut by 3 bases, the J end by 7 bases, with 9 bases between. The V gene's germline CDR1 is MGHDK and CDR2 SYGVNS. This CDR3 has 13 residues. The CDR3 protein is CASSDTGIGELFF. CDR3 bases: TGTGCCAGCAGTGATACGGGGATCGGGGAGCTGTTTTTT.

This chain uses TRBV5-6 with TRBJ1-2, with 10 nucleotides matching TRBD1. This CDR3 is 15 amino acids long. The trim removed 3 bases at V and 4 bases at J, leaving 6 bases unmatched. Germline-derived CDR1 and CDR2 are SGHDT and YYEEEE. The CDR3 is CASSSRQGALYGYTF. The CDR3 DNA sequence: TGTGCCAGCAGCTCTAGACAGGGGGCACTCTATGGCTACACCTTC.

The rearrangement links TRBV5-1 to TRBJ2-1; TRBD1 aligns across 7 bases. CDR3 length: 16 amino acids. The germline V gene encodes CDR1 SGHRS and CDR2 YFSETQ. V shed 6 bases, J shed 5 bases, and the junction held 14 bases outside the gene matches. CDR3 nucleotide sequence: TGCGCCAGCAAGCTTGGTGTGAGGGGGCCGGACAATGAGCAGTTCTTC. Its translation: CASKLGVRGPDNEQFF. The complete variable domain, with remaining parts taken from reference TRBV5-1 and TRBJ2-1, reads KAGVTQTPRYLIKTRGQQVTLSCSPISGHRSVSWYQQTPGQGLQFLFEYFSETQRNKGNFPGRFSGRQFSNSRSEMNVSTLELGDSALYLCASKLGVRGPDNEQFFGPGTRLTVL.

This chain joins TRBV5-8 and TRBJ1-2, with D tentatively TRBD1 (6 bases). Deletions cut 0 bases from V and 5 bases from J, with 11 bases between. This CDR3 spans 14 amino acids. Germline CDR1 reads SGHTS; CDR2 reads YDEGEE. In DNA, the CDR3 is TGTGCCAGCAGCTTGGAAAACAGGGTGTATGGCTACACCTTC. This gives the protein CASSLENRVYGYTF.

The chain combines TRBV11-1 with TRBJ2-3; TRBD2 aligns across 7 bases. The V gene end was trimmed by 3 bases and the J gene end by 1 base; junction bases not matched to a gene: 7. Germline lookup yields CDR1 SGHAT and CDR2 FQDESV (reference sequence). The CDR3 loop spans 16 amino acids. The CDR3 DNA follows: TGTGCCAGCAGCTTTAATGAGCGGGGAGGCACAGATACGCAGTATTTT. This sequence encodes CASSFNERGGTDTQYF.

V is TRBV5-4 and J is TRBJ1-5; tentative D call: TRBD1 (6 bases). Germline values: CDR1 SGHNT, CDR2 YYREEE (reference sequence). The ends were cut back, 5 bases at V and 3 bases at J, with 12 bases in the middle. The CDR3 spans 14 residues. The CDR3 nucleotides are TGTGCCAGCAGTATACAGGGCCTCAATCAGCCCCAGCATTTT. This gives the protein CASSIQGLNQPQHF.

The V and J genes are TRBV19 and TRBJ1-1; D gene uncertain. This CDR3 spans 14 amino acids. V was shortened by 7 bases and J by 3 bases, with 15 bases between the two germline ends. Germline CDR1 LNHDA, CDR2 SQIVND (reference sequence). The CDR3 sequence is CASTRTGQHTEAFF. The CDR3 DNA reads as TGTGCCAGTACGAGGACTGGTCAGCACACTGAAGCTTTCTTT.

This clone occurred a few times. The chain combines TRBV7-3 with TRBJ2-7, with TRBD2 identical over 13 bases. CDR1 and CDR2 from the germline V gene are SGHTA and FQGTGA. V was pared by 2 bases and J by 5 bases, with 6 bases of the junction left unmatched. The CDR3 has 16 residues. This chain's CDR3 is CASSLWRLAGGNEQYF. Here the CDR3 DNA reads TGTGCCAGCAGCTTATGGCGACTAGCGGGGGGAAACGAGCAGTACTTC.

The DNA of the CDR3 is TGTGCCACCTCAGGGGGGGGAAACACCATATATTTT. It yields the protein CATSGGGNTIYF. The rearrangement links TRBV6-5 to TRBJ1-3; 7 nucleotides line up with TRBD1. The CDR3 has 12 residues. Germline loops: CDR1 MNHEY, CDR2 SVGAGI. Germline trimming cut 10 bases from V and 4 bases from J; bases unmatched to any gene: 4.

This chain uses TRBV5-8 with TRBJ2-5; maybe TRBD1 (5 bases). Looked up from germline, CDR1 is SGHTS and CDR2 is YDEGEE. V lost 2 bases and J lost 3, with 8 bases in between. The CDR3 is made up of 13 amino acids. In nucleotides, the CDR3 is TGTGCCAGCAGCTTAGGGGCAGAAGAGACCCAGTACTTC. Residues: CASSLGAEETQYF.

Only a few counts were recorded for this clone. The rearrangement links TRBV6-1 to TRBJ1-4; 10 nucleotides line up with TRBD1. Germline CDR1 is MNHNS and CDR2 is SASEGT. Trimming at V came to 4 bases and at J to 8 bases, leaving 4 bases not matched to a gene. The CDR3 contains 14 residues. This chain's CDR3 is CASSGQGAGEKLFF. CDR3 DNA sequence: TGTGCCAGCAGTGGACAGGGGGCAGGAGAAAAACTGTTTTTT.

The V call is TRBV7-2, the J call TRBJ2-7; D unresolved. CDR3 length: 15 residues. Between the trimmed V and J ends, which lost 1 base and 2 bases, there was a span of 12 bases. In germline, CDR1 is SGHTA, CDR2 FQGNSA. CDR3 sequence reads: CASSLDVSTAYEQYF. The CDR3 DNA is TGTGCCAGCAGCTTAGATGTCAGCACAGCCTACGAGCAGTACTTC.

This clone was detected a few times. CDR3 DNA: TGTGCCAGCCGAACGTTGGGAGGGGGGGAGTACAATGAGCAGTTCTTC. Protein sequence: CASRTLGGGEYNEQFF. V usage is TRBV27 and J usage is TRBJ2-1; the D gene is possibly TRBD2 (7 bases). V was cut by 8 bases and J by 4 bases, with 21 bases left in between. The V gene's germline CDR1 is MNHEY and CDR2 SMNVEV (reference sequence). The CDR3 is 16 amino acids.

The J gene is TRBJ1-6, the V gene TRBV28; 8 nucleotides align to TRBD1. The CDR3 is 15 amino acids. The germline gives CDR1 MDHEN, CDR2 SYDVKM. V shed 5 bases, J shed 6 bases, and the junction held 6 bases outside the gene matches. The CDR3 region is CASSLDRGANSPLHF. The CDR3 DNA reads as TGTGCCAGCAGTCTAGACAGGGGCGCTAATTCACCCCTCCACTTT.

The DNA of the CDR3 is TGTGCCAGCAGCCAACGACAGGACACCGGGGAGCTGTTTTTT. Translating gives CASSQRQDTGELFF. The chain is built from TRBV14 and TRBJ2-2; D may be TRBD1 (6 bases). Germline V lookup: CDR1 SGHDN, CDR2 FVKESK. The CDR3 has 14 amino acids. The V and J ends lost 2 bases and 3 bases respectively, with 7 bases between them.

Remarks on this clone: Other DNA sequences in this sample translate to the same CDR3. The chain carries TRBV4-3 and TRBJ2-3; 10 bases are shared with TRBD2. Germline V gives CDR1 LGHNA, CDR2 YSLEER. The CDR3 is 16 residues long. Unmatched junction bases numbered 1, after V lost 0 bases and J lost 1 base. In DNA form, the CDR3 reads TGCGCCAGCAGCCAAGACCTAGCGGGGGGCACAGATACGCAGTATTTT. This sequence encodes CASSQDLAGGTDTQYF.

J is TRBJ2-7 and V is TRBV6-5, with TRBD1 identical over 7 bases. Trimming took 6 bases from V and 2 from J; bases not matched to a gene: 7. The CDR3 is 14 residues long. The germline gives CDR1 MNHEY, CDR2 SVGAGI. CDR3 sequence (DNA): TGTGCCAGCAGGCCGGGACAGAGACCCTACGAGCAGTACTTC. Translating gives CASRPGQRPYEQYF.

The chain carries TRBV7-2 and TRBJ2-3; TRBD2 matches at 12 bases. The germline V gene has CDR1 SGHTA and CDR2 FQGNSA. V lost 5 bases to trimming and J lost 6 bases; unmatched junction nucleotides: 9. This CDR3 is 16 amino acids long. CDR3 nucleotide sequence: TGTGCCAGCAGCCTCGGACTAGCGGGGCCCCGGGATACGCAGTATTTT. It yields the protein CASSLGLAGPRDTQYF.

The rearrangement joins TRBV5-6 to TRBJ2-7; D is undetermined. CDR1 is SGHDT and CDR2 is YYEEEE in the germline V gene. The CDR3 is 16 residues long. V was clipped by 0 bases and J by 1 base, with 14 bases between them. The CDR3 protein is CASSLGGRWSSYEQYF. The DNA for the CDR3 is TGTGCCAGCAGCTTGGGCGGTCGCTGGTCGTCCTACGAGCAGTACTTC.